This entry is about one TCR beta chain. Its antigen target is currently unknown. No much larger clone exists at a distance of one base, and base qualities are not known. The sample belongs to a study of long-term antiretroviral therapy in people with HIV (dated by TCRdb to the early 2020s). For the study in its entirety: The earliest samples were collected approximately a decade before the 2015 WHO recommendation for immediate ART, a period when ART was typically delayed until CD4 counts fell. Whether ART initiation and durable HIV suppression were associated with changes in peripheral blood TRB repertoire composition and diversity was tested in a retrospective serial study. From a few dozen adults with confirmed HIV infection, the cohort provided approximately 190 cryopreserved PBMC samples, gathered serially across a mean of around six years (range 1-12). Among the 30 to 35 participants with HIV, eleven to twelve were female. No cross-contamination during QIAcube processing was shown when test extractions of a monoclonal T-cell line were performed alongside 33 polyclonal samples.

Inclusion was restricted to participants for whom at least one PBMC sample before ART initiation and at least two post-ART samples were available. Treatment was received in the United States of America by all participants with HIV. Before DNA extraction, cryopreserved samples of roughly 0.95-10 million PBMC were thawed and washed. At the time of the earliest PBMC sample for each participant with HIV, ages ranged from about 23 to 60 years. PBMC samples from each participant spanned 1-4 timepoints before ART initiation and 2-8 timepoints after ART initiation, with a median of 7 samples. Serial HIV viral load, CD4+ T-cell count, ART history and demographic data were obtained for every participant. Genomic DNA was extracted from unsorted PBMC with a Qiagen kit on a QIAcube, with processing performed in batches of 12 samples. The immunoSEQ hsTCRB v3.0 assay was used at survey level resolution for TRB variable region sequencing. TRB sequencing targeted a depth of about 40,000-50,000 T-cell genomes per sample. An Illumina MiSeq with a v3 150-cycle kit was used to sequence the pooled TRB libraries. The paper's data handling went like this. Repertoire analysis ran in R within a reproducible Nextflow workflow covering QC, data transformation and analysis. LymphoSeq2, an R package for exploring AIRR-Seq data, was used to implement custom analyses. After excluding a few samples that yielded fewer than 5000 total TRB sequences, some 190 HIV repertoires remained for analysis. Among the roughly 200 retained HIV repertoires, 55 to 60 were collected before ART initiation and 129 after ART initiation. Repertoires were downsampled to 5000 TRB nucleotide sequences, with summary statistics averaged over 100 downsampling iterations. The analysis kept only TRB sequences whose CDR3 regions were at least seven amino acids long. Two measures captured diversity: a Shannon entropy-derived clonality score and the Gini coefficient. In repertoire networks, the top 5000 CDR3 amino acid sequences were linked whenever an edit distance of one separated two sequences. For TRB CDR3 amino acid sequences, antigen specificity groups and MHC restriction were predicted with GLIPH2. Known CMV, EBV, HIV or tissue antigen associations were flagged by matching CDR3 amino acid sequences against VDJdb and McPAS-TCR. Pre-ART, post-ART and control groups were compared with Wilcoxon signed-rank tests and Holm-Bonferroni correction. This immuneACCESS table, as held by TCRdb, lists in-frame sequences with V and J called but not all clones. Of the missing ones, under half trace to an unresolved V gene in checked studies; the others have no known cause. D and trimming come from the DNA, and the V and J calls and clone size come from that table. In this sample the table shows 20,000 to 25,000 clones, over 80% of which occur a single time. More than 3% of the sample goes to the ten largest clones.

From the germline V gene, CDR1 is SNHLY and CDR2 is FYNNEI. There are 12 amino acids in the CDR3, from cysteine to phenylalanine inclusive. Only the CDR3 DNA stays, 36 bases, in frame from base 1. V is pared back by 3 bases and J by 9 bases, with 11 bases lying between the germline termini. General conclusions and limits of the study: Starting ART was linked to a significant rise in TRB diversity, yet even with long-term ART the diversity remained significantly lower than in transplant donor controls. The samples span the years 2004 to 2017, and the ART regimens used at that time may not be as effective as current regimens. Owing to limited PBMC availability, only the TCR beta chain was sequenced, without alpha chain pairing. Inferences about post-ART repertoire changes are limited because no data were available on ART adherence, viral resistance or therapy changes. Expanded TRB clones identified before ART initiation dominated the repertoire across all time points, though the dominance fluctuated and decreased in many PLHIV after ART. Because cell numbers in pre-ART samples were limited, unsorted PBMC were profiled instead of sorted CD4+ and CD8+ T cells. CDR3 length ranges in HIV repertoires were narrower than in controls, and network structure suggested an antigen-experienced repertoire with only a slight naive shift after ART.

Here the sequenced sample was unsorted PBMCs, taken around 4 years after starting antiretroviral therapy. This receptor was obtained from a man aged 18 to 30 with HIV. This sequence uses TRBV2 and TRBJ1-1; too little of a D gene remains to name it. The DNA is TGTGCCAGCAGTGAGACCGATACCCAAGCTTTCTTT. The encoded protein is CASSETDTQAFF. Where the CDR3 stops, the reference TRBV2 and TRBJ1-1 genes take over; the full variable domain is EPEVTQTPSHQVTQMGQEVILRCVPISNHLYFYWYRQILGQKVEFLVSFYNNEISEKSEIFDDQFSVERPDGSNFTLKIRSTKLEDSAMYFCASSETDTQAFFGQGTRLTVV.